This T cell receptor beta chain is drawn from a study of blood T cell repertoires in COVID-19. Whole-study context: PBMCs, B-cell-depleted T cells, or T cells provided the cDNA or gDNA that made up the material.

Sequencing was performed with immunoSEQ multiplex PCR; in TCRdb, only in-frame clones are kept and a portion is missing. The sample yields 160,000 or so clones, about 81% seen once. From germline, CDR1 is SGHVS and CDR2 FNYEAQ. CDR3 length: 15 residues. V was clipped by 4 bases and J by 5 bases; unmatched bases: 11. What was sequenced was peripheral blood. The rearrangement uses TRBV7-6 and TRBJ2-7; 7 bases are a match to TRBD1. This TCR derives from a human donor in a cohort sampled during active COVID-19. CDR3 residues: CASSSTWTGDNEQYF. The CDR3, as DNA: TGTGCCAGCAGCTCGACCTGGACAGGAGACAACGAGCAGTACTTC. Complete variable domain (other parts from reference TRBV7-6 and TRBJ2-7): GAGVSQSPRYKVTKRGQDVALRCDPISGHVSLYWYRQALGQGPEFLTYFNYEAQQDKSGLPNDRFSAERPEGSISTLTIQRTEQRDSAMYRCASSSTWTGDNEQYFGPGTRLTVT.